This entry concerns a single T cell receptor beta chain. What it binds is not known. This sample is drawn from a study of beta chain features in type 1 diabetes. General study results and limits: These data did not resolve whether HLA type affects TCRB rearrangement.

Sequencing targeted expressed TCRB transcripts, as all isolated RNA had been reverse transcribed. Sequenced by immunoSEQ multiplex PCR; TCRdb stores in-frame clones only, minus some. Among around 300,000 clones listed, under 8.5% were seen once. Based on CD45RO/CCR7/CD25/CD127/CD95/CD27, CD4+ regulatory, stem cell-like memory, naive and central memory cells were sorted. The sequenced material came from central memory CD4+ T cells from blood. This receptor was taken from a woman aged 18-29 years in good health.

The CDR3: CASSQRQGGYTF. The CDR3 coding sequence is TGCGCCAGCAGTCAACGACAGGGCGGCTACACCTTC. The chain has TRBV23-1 and TRBJ1-2; 7 nucleotides match TRBD1. TRBV23-1 is filed as an ORF, its function uncertain. CDR3 length: 12 residues. Trimming cost V 2 bases and J 8 bases; bases outside gene matches: 2.